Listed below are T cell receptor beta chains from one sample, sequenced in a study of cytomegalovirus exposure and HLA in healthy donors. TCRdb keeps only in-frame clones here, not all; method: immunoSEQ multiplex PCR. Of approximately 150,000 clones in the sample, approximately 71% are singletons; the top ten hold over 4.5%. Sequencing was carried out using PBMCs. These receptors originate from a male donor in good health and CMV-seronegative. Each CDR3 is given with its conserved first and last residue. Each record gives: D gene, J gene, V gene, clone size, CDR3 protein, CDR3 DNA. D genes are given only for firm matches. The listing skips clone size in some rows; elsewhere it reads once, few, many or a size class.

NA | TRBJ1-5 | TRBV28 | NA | CASRVTGSHQPQHF | TGTGCCAGCAGAGTTACAGGTAGTCATCAGCCCCAGCATTTT
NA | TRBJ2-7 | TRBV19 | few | CASSIGATYEQYF | TGTGCCAGTAGTATAGGGGCGACCTACGAGCAGTACTTC
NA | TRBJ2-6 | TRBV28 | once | CASTTGGGSGASVLTF | TGTGCCAGCACCACAGGGGGGGGATCTGGGGCCAGCGTCCTGACTTTC
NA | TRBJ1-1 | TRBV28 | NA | CASSLGHTEAFF | TGTGCCAGCAGTTTAGGGCACACTGAAGCTTTCTTT
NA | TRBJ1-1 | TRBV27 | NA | CASSLSTLGDTEAFF | TGTGCCAGCAGTTTATCGACATTAGGGGACACTGAAGCTTTCTTT
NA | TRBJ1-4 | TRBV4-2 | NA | CASSQVGGQTNEKLFF | TGTGCCAGCAGCCAAGTTGGCGGGCAGACTAATGAAAAACTGTTTTTT
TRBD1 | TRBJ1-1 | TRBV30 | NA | CAWSVFDRAVAEAFF | TGTGCCTGGAGTGTGTTTGACAGGGCTGTCGCTGAAGCTTTCTTT
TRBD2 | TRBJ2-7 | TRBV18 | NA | CASSPRLGLASSSYEQYF | TGTGCCAGCTCACCACGCCTAGGACTAGCGAGCAGCTCCTACGAGCAGTACTTC
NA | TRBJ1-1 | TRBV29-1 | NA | CSVEPSGQSMNTEAFF | TGCAGCGTTGAACCATCCGGACAGAGTATGAACACTGAAGCTTTCTTT
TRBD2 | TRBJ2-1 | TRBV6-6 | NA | CASSWVAGGSNEQFF | TGTGCCAGCAGTTGGGTAGCGGGAGGTTCCAATGAGCAGTTCTTC
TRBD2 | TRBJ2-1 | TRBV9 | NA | CASSPGLAGGQSEQFF | TGTGCCAGCAGCCCAGGACTAGCGGGGGGACAGTCAGAGCAGTTCTTC
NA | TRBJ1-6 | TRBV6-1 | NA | CASSEMGAYNSPLHF | TGTGCCAGCAGTGAAATGGGGGCTTATAATTCACCCCTCCACTTT
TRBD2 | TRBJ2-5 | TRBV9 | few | CASSATRTSGQETQYF | TGTGCCAGCAGCGCGACAAGGACTAGCGGCCAAGAGACCCAGTACTTC
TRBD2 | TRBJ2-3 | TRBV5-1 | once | CASSLSSGGGTDTQYF | TGCGCCAGCAGCTTATCTAGCGGGGGGGGCACAGATACGCAGTATTTT
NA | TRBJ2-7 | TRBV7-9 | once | CASSLRGSYEQYF | TGTGCCAGCAGCTTAAGGGGGTCCTACGAGCAGTACTTC
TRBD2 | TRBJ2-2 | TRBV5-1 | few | CASSLVAGEGTGELFF | TGCGCCAGCAGCTTGGTAGCGGGAGAGGGCACCGGGGAGCTGTTTTTT
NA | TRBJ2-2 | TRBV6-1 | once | CASSRLGMSTGELFF | TGTGCCAGCAGTCGACTGGGTATGAGCACCGGGGAGCTGTTTTTT
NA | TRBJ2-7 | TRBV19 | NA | CASAPGGTYEQYF | TGTGCCAGCGCCCCAGGAGGGACTTACGAGCAGTACTTC
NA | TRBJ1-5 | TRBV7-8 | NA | CASSEDSYQPQHF | TGTGCCAGCAGCGAAGACAGTTATCAGCCCCAGCATTTT
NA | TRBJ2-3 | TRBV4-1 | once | CASSQEDRRDTQYF | TGCGCCAGCAGCCAGGAAGACAGGAGAGATACGCAGTATTTT
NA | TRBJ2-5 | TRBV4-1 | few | CASSQRRYETQYF | TGCGCCAGCAGCCAAAGGCGGTACGAGACCCAGTACTTC
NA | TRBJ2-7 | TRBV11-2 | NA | CASSLPSYEQYF | TGTGCCAGCAGCCTACCTTCGTACGAGCAGTACTTC
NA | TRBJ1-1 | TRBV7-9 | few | CATLNTLNTEAFF | TGTGCCACCCTTAACACCCTGAACACTGAAGCTTTCTTT
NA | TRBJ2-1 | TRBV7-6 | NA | CASSASGYNEQFF | TGTGCCAGCAGCGCCTCGGGGTACAATGAGCAGTTCTTC
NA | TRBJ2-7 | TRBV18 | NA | CASSPQGTYEQYF | TGTGCCAGCTCACCCCAGGGCACCTACGAGCAGTACTTC
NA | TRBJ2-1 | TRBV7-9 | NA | CASSLYGGSYNEQFF | TGTGCCAGCAGCTTATACGGGGGCTCCTACAATGAGCAGTTCTTC
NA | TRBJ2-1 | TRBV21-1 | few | CASSKGTSGGVYNEQFF | TGTGCCAGCAGCAAAGGGACTAGCGGGGGGGTCTACAATGAGCAGTTCTTC
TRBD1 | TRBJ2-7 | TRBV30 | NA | CAWRADRSYEQYF | TGTGCCTGGAGAGCGGACAGGTCCTACGAGCAGTACTTC
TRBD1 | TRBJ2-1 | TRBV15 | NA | CATKQGADEQFF | TGTGCCACCAAACAGGGGGCTGATGAGCAGTTCTTC
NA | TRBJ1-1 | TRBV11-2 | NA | CASSRQLNTEAFF | TGTGCCAGCAGCCGACAGCTGAACACTGAAGCTTTCTTT
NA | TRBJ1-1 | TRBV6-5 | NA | CASNTGWEAFF | TGTGCCAGCAATACAGGGTGGGAAGCTTTCTTT
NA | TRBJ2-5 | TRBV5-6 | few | CASSLGPSRAEDQYF | TGTGCCAGCAGCTTGGGGCCCTCACGCGCCGAGGACCAGTACTTC
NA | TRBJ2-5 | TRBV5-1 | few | CASSFQGSQETQYF | TGCGCCAGCAGCTTTCAGGGCAGCCAAGAGACCCAGTACTTC
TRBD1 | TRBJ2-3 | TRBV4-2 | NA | CASRQGARTDTQYF | TGTGCCAGCAGACAGGGGGCAAGAACAGATACGCAGTATTTT
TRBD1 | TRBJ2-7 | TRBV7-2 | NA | CASSQDREHEQYF | TGTGCCAGCAGCCAAGACAGGGAGCACGAGCAGTACTTC
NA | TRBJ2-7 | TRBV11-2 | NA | CASSLDSGSPPYEQYF | TGTGCCAGCAGCTTAGATTCCGGGTCTCCGCCCTACGAGCAGTACTTC
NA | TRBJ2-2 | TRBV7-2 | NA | CASSRSLAVAALNTGELFF | TGTGCCAGCAGCAGATCGCTAGCTGTCGCAGCCCTGAACACCGGGGAGCTGTTTTTT
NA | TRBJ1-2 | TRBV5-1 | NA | CASSLEMPGVYGYTF | TGCGCCAGCAGCTTGGAAATGCCAGGCGTCTATGGCTACACCTTC
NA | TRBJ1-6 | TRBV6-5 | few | CASSYRTLGASPLHF | TGTGCCAGCAGTTACAGGACCCTAGGGGCTTCACCCCTCCACTTT
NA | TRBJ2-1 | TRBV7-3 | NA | CASSLEGTYNEQFF | TGTGCCAGCAGCTTGGAGGGAACCTACAATGAGCAGTTCTTC
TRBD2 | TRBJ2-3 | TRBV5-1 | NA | CASSPGAGSTDTQYF | TGCGCCAGCAGCCCGGGAGCGGGAAGCACAGATACGCAGTATTTT
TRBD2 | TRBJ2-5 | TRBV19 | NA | CASSLQRERGETQYF | TGTGCCAGTAGTCTTCAGCGGGAGAGGGGAGAGACCCAGTACTTC
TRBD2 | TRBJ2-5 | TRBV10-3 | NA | CAISESETVAGGAKETQYF | TGTGCCATCAGTGAGTCAGAGACTGTAGCGGGGGGGGCTAAAGAGACCCAGTACTTC
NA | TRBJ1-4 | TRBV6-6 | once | CASSYSELDEKLFF | TGTGCCAGCAGTTACAGTGAATTAGATGAAAAACTGTTTTTT
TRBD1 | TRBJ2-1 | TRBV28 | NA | CASSLPPDRGQFF | TGTGCCAGCAGTTTACCTCCAGACAGGGGGCAGTTCTTC
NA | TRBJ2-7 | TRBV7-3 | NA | CASSLLPSGNEQYF | TGTGCCAGCAGCTTGCTACCGAGCGGAAACGAGCAGTACTTC
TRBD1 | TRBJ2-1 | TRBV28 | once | CASSLFGTGYDNEQFF | TGTGCCAGCAGTTTATTTGGGACAGGGTACGACAATGAGCAGTTCTTC
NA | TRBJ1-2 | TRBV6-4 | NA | CASSPQVTQPYGYTF | TGTGCCAGCAGCCCCCAGGTTACGCAGCCTTATGGCTACACCTTC
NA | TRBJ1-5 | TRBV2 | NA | CASRAGPNQPQHF | TGTGCCAGCAGGGCAGGGCCCAATCAGCCCCAGCATTTT
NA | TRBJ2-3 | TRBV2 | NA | CASTTRRGNTDTQYF | TGTGCCAGCACCACGCGTAGGGGGAACACAGATACGCAGTATTTT
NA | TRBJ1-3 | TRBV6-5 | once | CASSYRGGSGNTIYF | TGTGCCAGCAGTTACAGGGGGGGATCTGGAAACACCATATATTTT
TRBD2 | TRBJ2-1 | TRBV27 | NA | CASSFSGTSGRREQFF | TGTGCCAGCAGTTTTAGTGGGACTAGCGGGAGGCGTGAGCAGTTCTTC
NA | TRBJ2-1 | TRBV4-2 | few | CASSQGQYNEQFF | TGTGCCAGCAGCCAAGGGCAGTACAATGAGCAGTTCTTC
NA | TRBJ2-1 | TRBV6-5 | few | CASSSLNEQFF | TGTGCCAGCAGTTCCCTCAATGAGCAGTTCTTC
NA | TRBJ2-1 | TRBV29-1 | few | CSVIQGLVRNEQFF | TGCAGCGTAATACAGGGTTTGGTCCGCAATGAGCAGTTCTTC
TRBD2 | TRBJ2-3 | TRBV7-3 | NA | CASSFLAGGTDTQYF | TGTGCCAGCAGCTTTCTAGCGGGGGGCACAGATACGCAGTATTTT
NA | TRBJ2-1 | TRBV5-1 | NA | CASSNGQINEQFF | TGCGCCAGCAGTAATGGACAGATCAATGAGCAGTTCTTC
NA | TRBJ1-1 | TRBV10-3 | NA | CAIKGENTEAFF | TGTGCCATCAAAGGGGAGAACACTGAAGCTTTCTTT